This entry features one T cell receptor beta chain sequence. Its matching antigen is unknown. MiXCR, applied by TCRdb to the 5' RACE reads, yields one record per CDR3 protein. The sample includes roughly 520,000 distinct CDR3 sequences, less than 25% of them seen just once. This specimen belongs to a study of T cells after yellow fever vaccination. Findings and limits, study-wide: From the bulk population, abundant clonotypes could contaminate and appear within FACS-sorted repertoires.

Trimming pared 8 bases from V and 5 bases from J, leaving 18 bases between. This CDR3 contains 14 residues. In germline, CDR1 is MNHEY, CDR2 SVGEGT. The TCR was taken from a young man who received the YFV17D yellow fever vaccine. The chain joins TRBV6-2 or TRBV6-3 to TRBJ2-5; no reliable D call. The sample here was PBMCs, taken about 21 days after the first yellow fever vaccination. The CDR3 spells CASGRGLAVETQYF. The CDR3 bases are TGTGCCAGCGGTCGCGGCTTAGCCGTGGAGACCCAGTACTTC.